This entry lists 25 T cell receptor beta chains sequenced from one sample in a study of molecular identifiers for immune sequencing clone quantification. One entry per CDR3 protein, called by TCRdb with MiXCR from the PCR reads. The sample has 490,000 or so distinct CDR3 sequences, 20% to 25% seen once. The sample consisted of naive CD8+ T cells from blood, with Jurkat cell RNA spiked in. This sample's subset: FACS-sorted CD8+CD4-CCR7+CD45RA+ naive T cells. The receptors were sampled from a human donor in good health. Some libraries in this study had Jurkat cell RNA spiked in.

Concerning this clonotype itself: It may be a read error: a sequence one base away is much more abundant. The conserved phenylalanine or tryptophan normally closing the CDR3 is absent here, so this likely arose from a read error. J is TRBJ2-6 and V is TRBV18; D is possibly TRBD1 (6 bases). Germline assignment: CDR1 KGHSH and CDR2 LQKENI. The CDR3 length is 16 residues. Trimming took 6 bases from V and 0 from J, leaving 12 bases between them. The CDR3 sequence: CASSLTGISGANVLTS. CDR3 sequence (DNA): TGTGCCAGCTCCCTAACAGGGATCTCTGGGGCCAACGTCCTGACTTCC.

This clonotype was picked up many times. The V gene is TRBV7-2, the J gene TRBJ2-7, with TRBD1 matching 8 bases. Per the germline V gene, CDR1 is SGHTA and CDR2 is FQGNSA. Trimming removed 8 bases from V and 2 bases from J; junction bases left unmatched: 5. The CDR3 has 13 residues. This CDR3 is CASEDRVTYEQYF. The CDR3 DNA reads TGTGCCAGCGAGGACAGGGTAACCTACGAGCAGTACTTC.

This clonotype was counted between two and nine times. V and J are TRBV15 and TRBJ2-1; D gene unclear. Trimming shortened V by 0 bases and J by 2 bases, and 5 bases separated the two germline ends. Germline V gene lookup returns CDR1 LNHNV and CDR2 YYDKDF (reference sequence). This CDR3 spans 14 amino acids. The DNA of the CDR3 is TGTGCCACCAGCAGAGATCCCACCTACAATGAGCAGTTCTTC. This translates into CATSRDPTYNEQFF.

This clonotype was detected many times. This sequence joins TRBV19 and TRBJ2-7, with 10 bases matching TRBD1. V shed 8 bases, J shed 2 bases, and the junction held 9 bases outside the gene matches. The CDR3 covers 15 residues. Germline CDR1 reads LNHDA; CDR2 reads SQIVND (reference sequence). In DNA form, the CDR3 reads TGTGCCAGTGCAATCGGGACAGGGGCAACCTACGAGCAGTACTTC. This translates into CASAIGTGATYEQYF.

This clonotype was counted at least ten times. The chain joins TRBV28 to TRBJ2-3; tentatively, D is TRBD1 (5 bases). The germline gives CDR1 MDHEN, CDR2 SYDVKM. V lost 6 bases and J 4 bases, leaving 11 bases between the germline ends. The CDR3 consists of 13 residues. In nucleotides, the CDR3 is TGTGCCAGCAGGCTACAGGTCTCAGATACGCAGTATTTT. It yields the protein CASRLQVSDTQYF.

This clonotype was observed a few times. The genes are TRBV6-6 and TRBJ2-7; D may be TRBD1 or TRBD2 (5 bases each). V lost 6 bases and J lost 0, with 12 bases in between. CDR1 is MNHNY and CDR2 is SVGAGI in the germline V gene (reference sequence). This CDR3 has 14 residues. CDR3: CASSSGRVSYEQYF. The DNA of the CDR3 is TGTGCCAGCAGCTCGGGACGGGTCTCCTACGAGCAGTACTTC.

This clonotype came up a few times. The chain has TRBV7-2 and TRBJ2-1; D remains ambiguous. The CDR3 is made up of 14 amino acids. Germline V gene sequence: CDR1 SGHTA, CDR2 FQGNSA. Trimming took off 4 bases at V and 8 bases at J, with 15 bases between the two ends. The CDR3 bases are TGTGCCAGCAGCTCGTTGGGCCAGACGGATGAGCAGTTCTTC. As protein: CASSSLGQTDEQFF. The full variable domain, with the rest looked up from reference TRBV7-2 and TRBJ2-1, is GAGVSQSPSNKVTEKGKDVELRCDPISGHTALYWYRQSLGQGLEFLIYFQGNSAPDKSGLPSDRFSAERTGGSVSTLTIQRTQQEDSAVYLCASSSLGQTDEQFFGPGTRLTVL.

This clonotype showed up just a few times. This chain joins TRBV27 and TRBJ1-6; D remains unclear. Looked up from germline, CDR1 is MNHEY and CDR2 is SMNVEV (reference sequence). CDR3 size: 12 residues. V lost 6 bases to trimming and J lost 10 bases, with 10 bases between them. The CDR3 loop reads CASSSVGSPLHF. In DNA, the CDR3 is TGTGCCAGCAGCTCGGTTGGATCACCCCTCCACTTT.

V gene TRBV19 combines with J gene TRBJ2-5, with 7 bases matching TRBD2. Germline CDR1 is LNHDA and CDR2 is SQIVND (reference sequence). The V segment lost 4 bases and the J segment 5 bases; nucleotides outside the gene matches: 7. This CDR3 has 14 residues. The CDR3 reads CASSTRGYGETQYF. The CDR3 DNA follows: TGTGCCAGTAGTACGCGGGGGTATGGGGAGACCCAGTACTTC.

Regarding this clonotype: The CDR3 does not close with the conserved phenylalanine or tryptophan, likely indicating a read error. J is TRBJ2-2 and V is TRBV19; 8 bases agree with TRBD2. Trimming took 3 bases from V and 7 from J; bases not matched to a gene: 10. The length of the CDR3 is 16 residues. Germline values: CDR1 LNHDA, CDR2 SQIVND (reference sequence). The DNA of the CDR3 is TGTGCCAGTAGTATGGGGACTAGGACCGTGAGCGGGGAGCTGTTTTCT. Amino acid sequence: CASSMGTRTVSGELFS.

This clonotype occurred a few times. This sequence may be a read error, since a much larger clone differs from it by one base. V gene TRBV4-2 combines with J gene TRBJ2-7, with D possibly being TRBD1 (5 bases). Trimming shortened V by 0 bases and J by 6 bases, and 15 bases separated the two germline ends. This CDR3 region has 15 residues. The germline CDR1 and CDR2 sequences are LGHNA and YNFKEQ. The CDR3 bases are TGTGCCAGCAGCCAAGAAGTACATGGGGCTCCCGAGCAGTACTTC. Amino acids: CASSQEVHGAPEQYF.

This clonotype was detected only a few times. This chain uses TRBV5-8 with TRBJ2-7, with 7 bases lining up with TRBD2. The CDR3 runs 14 residues. Germline assignment: CDR1 SGHTS and CDR2 YDEGEE. Trimming cost V 6 bases and J 3 bases; bases outside gene matches: 9. In DNA form, the CDR3 reads TGTGCCAGCACCCCGACTAGCCCCATCTACGAGCAGTACTTC. Translation: CASTPTSPIYEQYF.

This clonotype was observed at least ten times. The rearrangement joins TRBV7-2 to TRBJ2-7, with D possibly being TRBD1 or TRBD2 (5 bases each). V was clipped by 1 base and J by 6 bases, with 7 bases between them. Per germline, CDR1 SGHTA and CDR2 FQGNSA. There are 12 residues in the CDR3. The CDR3 nucleotides read TGTGCCAGCAGCTTAGGAGGGGTCGAGCAGTACTTC. It encodes CASSLGGVEQYF.

With respect to this clonotype: This may be a read error: a much more frequent sequence differs by one nucleotide. This chain uses TRBV19 with TRBJ1-1, with D uncertain. This CDR3 contains 12 residues. Germline loops: CDR1 LNHDA, CDR2 SQIVND (reference sequence). Between the trimmed V and J ends, which lost 7 bases and 5 bases, there was a span of 11 bases. The CDR3 loop reads CASTAGWTEAFF. As DNA, the CDR3 is TGTGCCAGTACTGCAGGTTGGACTGAAGCTTTCTTT.

This clonotype came up many times. The chain has TRBV20-1 and TRBJ2-7; D perhaps matches TRBD2 (6 bases). The ends were cut back, 0 bases at V and 2 bases at J, with 11 bases in the middle. Germline V CDR1 and CDR2: DFQATT, SNEGSKA (reference sequence). There are 14 residues in the CDR3. CDR3 coding DNA: TGCAGTGCTAGAGATCCGGGAGCGCCCTACGAGCAGTACTTC. This encodes CSARDPGAPYEQYF.

This clonotype was detected a few times. The chain carries TRBV29-1 and TRBJ2-1, with a possible D match to TRBD2 (5 bases). Germline V gives CDR1 SQVTM, CDR2 ANQGSEA. V dropped 7 bases and J dropped 12 bases, with 19 bases sitting between them. The CDR3 sequence is 12 residues long. The CDR3 sequence is CSATDSIGGQFF. In nucleotides, the CDR3 is TGCAGCGCTACGGACTCGATCGGAGGGCAGTTCTTC.

This clonotype was detected many times. The J gene is TRBJ2-7, the V gene TRBV25-1, with TRBD1 identical over 9 bases. Germline V gives CDR1 MGHDK, CDR2 SYGVNS. Trimming cost V 8 bases and J 4 bases; bases outside gene matches: 9. The CDR3 is 14 residues long. DNA for the CDR3: TGTGCCAGCCCGCACTGGACAGGGGATTACGAGCAGTACTTC. Protein: CASPHWTGDYEQYF.

V is TRBV12-3 or TRBV12-4 and J is TRBJ1-6; tentative D call: TRBD1 (5 bases). The CDR3 totals 15 residues. Trimming left V 8 bases short and J 7 bases short, with 18 bases between. The CDR3 loop is CASRQWALSNSPLHF. The CDR3 DNA sequence: TGTGCCAGCCGACAGTGGGCTCTCTCCAATTCACCCCTCCACTTT.

The chain joins TRBV19 to TRBJ2-5; D remains unclear. CDR1 LNHDA and CDR2 SQIVND come from the germline V gene (reference sequence). Between the trimmed V and J ends, which lost 5 bases and 5 bases, there was a span of 9 bases. This CDR3 comprises 12 residues. CDR3 sequence: CASSQRLETQYF. The CDR3 DNA is TGTGCCAGTAGTCAAAGGCTTGAGACCCAGTACTTC. Complete variable domain (other parts from reference TRBV19 and TRBJ2-5): DGGITQSPKYLFRKEGQNVTLSCEQNLNHDAMYWYRQDPGQGLRLIYYSQIVNDFQKGDIAEGYSVSREKKESFPLTVTSAQKNPTAFYLCASSQRLETQYFGPGTRLLVL.

The chain employs TRBV3-1 and TRBJ2-7, with 7 positions matching TRBD1. The CDR3 has 19 amino acids. Germline V gene lookup returns CDR1 LGHDT and CDR2 YNNKEL (reference sequence). V dropped 4 bases and J dropped 4; count of bases not matched to a gene: 22. The CDR3 bases are TGTGCCAGCAGCCGAGAACCCACACAAACCGGGACAGCTTTATACGAGCAGTACTTC. This encodes CASSREPTQTGTALYEQYF.

This chain uses TRBV12-5 with TRBJ2-5, with 10 bases fitting TRBD2. Germline-derived CDR1 and CDR2 are LGHNT and FRNRAP. CDR3 length: 15 amino acids. Losses at the gene ends were 0 bases for V and 2 bases for J; bases not matched to a gene: 0. CDR3 sequence reads: CASGLVLAGQETQYF. Written as DNA, the CDR3 is TGTGCTAGTGGTTTGGTACTAGCGGGGCAAGAGACCCAGTACTTC.

In its sample, this clonotype was seen once. This chain connects TRBV6-6 to TRBJ2-7, with TRBD1 matching over 8 bases. The CDR3 consists of 14 residues. V lost 7 bases, J lost 5 bases, and 10 bases stayed unmatched. CDR1 MNHNY and CDR2 SVGAGI come from the germline V gene (reference sequence). CDR3 coding DNA: TGTGCCAGCACCCCCCCCGGACAGGGCCACGAGCAGTACTTC. Translation gives CASTPPGQGHEQYF.

The chain couples TRBV4-1 to TRBJ1-1, with D tentatively TRBD1 (5 bases). CDR1 and CDR2 (germline): MGHRA, YSYEKL. The length of the CDR3 is 15 residues. Trimming shortened V by 1 base and J by 3 bases, and 12 bases separated the two germline ends. The CDR3 is CASSQAEGMDTEAFF. CDR3 nucleotides: TGCGCCAGCAGCCAAGCTGAGGGGATGGACACTGAAGCTTTCTTT.

There are a few counts of this clonotype. This sequence joins TRBV7-9 and TRBJ2-7; weak D call: TRBD2 (5 bases). Per the germline V gene, CDR1 is SEHNR and CDR2 is FQNEAQ (reference sequence). V lost 5 bases and J lost 3, with 14 bases in between. The CDR3 totals 14 residues. CDR3 residues: CASSPLEVVYEQYF. The CDR3 nucleotides are TGTGCCAGCAGCCCGCTGGAGGTGGTCTACGAGCAGTACTTC.

As regards this clonotype: This could be a read error, since a much larger clone is one nucleotide away. This chain uses TRBV28 with TRBJ1-5; D unresolved. The CDR3 consists of 16 residues. From germline, CDR1 is MDHEN and CDR2 SYDVKM. V lost 3 bases to trimming and J lost 0 bases, with 12 bases between them. In nucleotides, the CDR3 is TGTGCCAGCAGTTTTTCGGCCGGAAGTAGCAATCAGCCCCAGCATTTT. It is translated as CASSFSAGSSNQPQHF.